This TCR beta chain was retrieved from a study of shared clonotypes between healthy human individuals. Generated by immunoSEQ multiplex PCR, the TCRdb table keeps only in-frame clones and is missing some. The profile shows 640,000 or so clones, 55% to 75% of them singletons. Germline V gene lookup returns CDR1 SGHVS and CDR2 FQNEAQ. V was pared by 7 bases and J by 0 bases, with 15 bases between. This CDR3 has 15 residues. The rearrangement links TRBV7-8 to TRBJ1-1, with a possible D match to TRBD1 (5 bases). The source of this sequence is a woman under 40 in good health. Specimen: memory CD4+ T cells sorted from blood. The subset here: CD45RA-negative fraction. CDR3 sequence: CASIQARGLNTEAFF. Written as DNA, the CDR3 is TGTGCCAGCATCCAGGCGCGGGGGTTGAACACTGAAGCTTTCTTT. The whole variable domain, remainder taken from reference TRBV7-8 and TRBJ1-1, is GAGVSQSPRYKVAKRGQDVALRCDPISGHVSLFWYQQALGQGPEFLTYFQNEAQLDKSGLPSDRFFAERPEGSVSTLKIQRTQQEDSAVYLCASIQARGLNTEAFFGQGTRLTVV.